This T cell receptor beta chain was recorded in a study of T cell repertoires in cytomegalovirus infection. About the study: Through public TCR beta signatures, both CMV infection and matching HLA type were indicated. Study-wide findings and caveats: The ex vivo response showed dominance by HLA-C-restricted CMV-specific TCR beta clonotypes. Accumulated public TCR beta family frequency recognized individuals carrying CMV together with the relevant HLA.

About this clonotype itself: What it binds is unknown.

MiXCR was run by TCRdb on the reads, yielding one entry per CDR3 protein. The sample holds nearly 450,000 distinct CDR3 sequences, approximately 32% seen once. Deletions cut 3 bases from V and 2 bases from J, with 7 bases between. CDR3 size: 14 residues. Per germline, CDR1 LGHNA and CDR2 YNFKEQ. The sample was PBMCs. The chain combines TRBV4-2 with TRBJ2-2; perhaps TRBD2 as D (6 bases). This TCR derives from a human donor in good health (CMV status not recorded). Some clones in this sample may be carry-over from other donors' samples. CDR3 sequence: CASSQEGNTGELFF. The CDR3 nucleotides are TGTGCCAGCAGCCAGGAGGGAAACACCGGGGAGCTGTTTTTT.